The clone carrying this T cell receptor beta chain counts as hyperexpanded. The antigen remains undetermined. Each library started from approximately 15 ng of total RNA using the QIAseq Immune Repertoire TCR panel. TCRdb reanalysed the reads using MiXCR and keeps one entry per CDR3 protein. The data show some 350 distinct CDR3 sequences, 8.2% seen once. Live CD3+CD8+TCRalphabeta+ cells were sorted into four subsets by PD-1 and/or TIGIT. The sample belongs to a study of circulating CD8 cells and anti-PD-1 response in melanoma. Overall study context: Nivolumab was given intravenously at 3 mg/kg every 2 weeks. Of approximately 13 patients, seven got anti-PD-1 first and six had prior therapy. Broader study findings: PD-1 and DPOS subsets showed similar, higher clonality than DNEG. Most experiments lacked replicates.

CDR1 is LNHDA, CDR2 SQIVND, per germline (reference sequence). CDR3 length: 16 amino acids. V gave up 4 bases and J gave up 5 bases; unmatched junction bases: 7. The material sequenced was CD8+ T cells from PBMCs, taken at baseline or after one month of anti-PD-1 therapy (not recorded which). The receptor's source is a human donor with melanoma. V is TRBV19 and J is TRBJ2-2; 10 bases map to TRBD2. The CDR3, as DNA: TGTGCCAGTAGTAATCCCGGGACTAGCGCAACCGGGGAGCTGTTTTTT. Its translation is CASSNPGTSATGELFF.